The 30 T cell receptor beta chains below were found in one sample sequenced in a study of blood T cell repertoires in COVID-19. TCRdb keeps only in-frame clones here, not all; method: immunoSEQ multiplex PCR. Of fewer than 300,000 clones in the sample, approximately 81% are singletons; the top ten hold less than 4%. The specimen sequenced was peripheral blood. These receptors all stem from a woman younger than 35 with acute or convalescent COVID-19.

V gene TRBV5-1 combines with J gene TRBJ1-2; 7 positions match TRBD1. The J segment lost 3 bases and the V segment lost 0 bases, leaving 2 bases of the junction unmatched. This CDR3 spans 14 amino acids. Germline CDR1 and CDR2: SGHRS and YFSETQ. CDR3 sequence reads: CASSLEGADYGYTF. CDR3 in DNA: TGCGCCAGCAGCTTGGAGGGGGCAGACTATGGCTACACCTTC.

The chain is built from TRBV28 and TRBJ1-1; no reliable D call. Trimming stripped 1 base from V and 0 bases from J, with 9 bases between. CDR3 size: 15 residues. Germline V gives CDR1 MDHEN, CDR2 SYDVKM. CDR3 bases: TGTGCCAGCAGTTTATATACGGGTCTGAACACTGAAGCTTTCTTT. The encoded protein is CASSLYTGLNTEAFF.

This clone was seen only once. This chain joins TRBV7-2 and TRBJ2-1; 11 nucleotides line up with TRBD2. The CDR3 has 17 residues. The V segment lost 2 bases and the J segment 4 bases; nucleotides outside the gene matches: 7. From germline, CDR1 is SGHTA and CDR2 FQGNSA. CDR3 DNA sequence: TGTGCCAGCAGCTTAAGACCGGGACTAGCGGTATACAATGAGCAGTTCTTC. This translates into CASSLRPGLAVYNEQFF. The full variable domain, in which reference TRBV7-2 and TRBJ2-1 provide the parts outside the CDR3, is GAGVSQSPSNKVTEKGKDVELRCDPISGHTALYWYRQSLGQGLEFLIYFQGNSAPDKSGLPSDRFSAERTGGSVSTLTIQRTQQEDSAVYLCASSLRPGLAVYNEQFFGPGTRLTVL.

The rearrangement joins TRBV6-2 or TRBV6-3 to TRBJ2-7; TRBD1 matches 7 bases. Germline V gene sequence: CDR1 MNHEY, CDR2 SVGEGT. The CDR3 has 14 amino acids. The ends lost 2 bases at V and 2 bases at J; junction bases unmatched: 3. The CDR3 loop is CASSYPGQTYEQYF. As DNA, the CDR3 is TGTGCCAGCAGTTACCCGGGACAGACCTACGAGCAGTACTTC.

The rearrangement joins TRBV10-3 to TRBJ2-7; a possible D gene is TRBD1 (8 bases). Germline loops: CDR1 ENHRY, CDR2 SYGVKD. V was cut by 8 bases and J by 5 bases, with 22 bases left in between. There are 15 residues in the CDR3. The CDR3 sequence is CAISTGQGGRNEQYF. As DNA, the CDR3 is TGTGCCATCTCAACCGGACAGGGAGGGAGGAACGAGCAGTACTTC.

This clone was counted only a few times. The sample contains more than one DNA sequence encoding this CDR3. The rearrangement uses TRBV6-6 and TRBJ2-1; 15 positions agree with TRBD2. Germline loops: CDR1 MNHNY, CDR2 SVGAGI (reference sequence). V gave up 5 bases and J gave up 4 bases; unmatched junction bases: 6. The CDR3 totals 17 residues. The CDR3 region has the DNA TGTGCCAGCAGTCGCGGGACTAGCGGGAGGTCATACAATGAGCAGTTCTTC. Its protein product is CASSRGTSGRSYNEQFF.

The CDR3 protein is CASSYSQGAWAFF. The CDR3 bases are TGTGCCAGCAGTTACTCGCAGGGGGCCTGGGCTTTCTTT. The chain combines TRBV6-2 or TRBV6-3 with TRBJ1-1, with 8 bases aligning to TRBD1. The V and J ends lost 0 bases and 11 bases, in that order; junction bases with no gene match: 5. The CDR3 length is 13 residues. Germline CDR1 is MNHEY and CDR2 is SVGEGT.

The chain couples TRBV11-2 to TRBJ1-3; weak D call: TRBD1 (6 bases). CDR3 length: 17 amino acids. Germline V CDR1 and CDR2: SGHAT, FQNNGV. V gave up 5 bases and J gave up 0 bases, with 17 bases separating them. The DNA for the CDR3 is TGTGCCAGCAGCAAAGGGGGAGGGGTCCTCTCTGGAAACACCATATATTTT. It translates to CASSKGGGVLSGNTIYF. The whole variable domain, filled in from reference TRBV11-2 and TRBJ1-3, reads EAGVAQSPRYKIIEKRQSVAFWCNPISGHATLYWYQQILGQGPKLLIQFQNNGVVDDSQLPKDRFSAERLKGVDSTLKIQPAKLEDSAVYLCASSKGGGVLSGNTIYFGEGSWLTVV.

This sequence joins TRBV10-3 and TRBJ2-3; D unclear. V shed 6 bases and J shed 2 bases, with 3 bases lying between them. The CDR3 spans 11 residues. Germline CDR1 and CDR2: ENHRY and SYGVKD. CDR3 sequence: CAISHTDTQYF. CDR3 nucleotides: TGTGCCATCAGCCACACAGATACGCAGTATTTT.

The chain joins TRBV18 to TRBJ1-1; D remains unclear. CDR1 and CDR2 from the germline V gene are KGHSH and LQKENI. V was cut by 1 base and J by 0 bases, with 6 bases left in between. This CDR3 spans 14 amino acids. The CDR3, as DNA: TGTGCCAGCTCACCACTTGAGATGAACACTGAAGCTTTCTTT. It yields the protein CASSPLEMNTEAFF.

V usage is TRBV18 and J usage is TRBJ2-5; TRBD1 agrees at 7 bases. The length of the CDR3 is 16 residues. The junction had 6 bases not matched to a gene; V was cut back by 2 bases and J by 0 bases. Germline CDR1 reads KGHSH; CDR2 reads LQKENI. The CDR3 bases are TGTGCCAGCTCACCAAAAAGGGGGCGGCACCAAGAGACCCAGTACTTC. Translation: CASSPKRGRHQETQYF.

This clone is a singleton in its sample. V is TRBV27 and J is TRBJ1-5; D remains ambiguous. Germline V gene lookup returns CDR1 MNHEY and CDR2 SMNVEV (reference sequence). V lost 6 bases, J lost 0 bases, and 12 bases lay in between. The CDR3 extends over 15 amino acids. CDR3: CASRRSTGSNQPQHF. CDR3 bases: TGTGCCAGCAGACGATCAACGGGTAGCAATCAGCCCCAGCATTTT.

This CDR3 is CASTDRVVYEQYF. DNA of the CDR3: TGTGCCAGCACGGACAGGGTGGTTTACGAGCAGTACTTC. V is TRBV28 and J is TRBJ2-7, with 8 bases matching TRBD1. The CDR3 spans 13 residues. V was clipped by 7 bases and J by 4 bases; unmatched bases: 6. Germline-derived CDR1 and CDR2 are MDHEN and SYDVKM.

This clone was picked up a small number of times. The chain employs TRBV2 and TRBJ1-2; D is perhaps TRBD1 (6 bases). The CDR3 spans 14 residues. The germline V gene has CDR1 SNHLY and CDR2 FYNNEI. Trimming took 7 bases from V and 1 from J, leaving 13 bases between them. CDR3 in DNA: TGTGCCAGCACCAAGGGACATGATAACTATGGCTACACCTTC. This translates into CASTKGHDNYGYTF.

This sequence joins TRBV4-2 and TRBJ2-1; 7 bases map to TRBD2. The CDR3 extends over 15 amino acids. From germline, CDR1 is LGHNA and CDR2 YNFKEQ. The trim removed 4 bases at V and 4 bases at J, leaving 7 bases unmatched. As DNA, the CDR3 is TGTGCCAGCAGCCGCTCCGGGACTACTTACAATGAGCAGTTCTTC. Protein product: CASSRSGTTYNEQFF.

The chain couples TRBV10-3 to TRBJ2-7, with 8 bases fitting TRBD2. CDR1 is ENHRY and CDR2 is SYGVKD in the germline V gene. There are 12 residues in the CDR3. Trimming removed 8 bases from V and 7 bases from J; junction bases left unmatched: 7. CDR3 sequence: CAIGREGGEQYF. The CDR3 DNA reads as TGTGCCATCGGACGGGAGGGCGGAGAGCAGTACTTC.

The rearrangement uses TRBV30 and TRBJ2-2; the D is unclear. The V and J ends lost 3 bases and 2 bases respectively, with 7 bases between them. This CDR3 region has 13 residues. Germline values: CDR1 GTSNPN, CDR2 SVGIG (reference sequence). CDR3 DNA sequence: TGTGCCTGGAGACGAGTAAACACCGGGGAGCTGTTTTTT. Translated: CAWRRVNTGELFF.

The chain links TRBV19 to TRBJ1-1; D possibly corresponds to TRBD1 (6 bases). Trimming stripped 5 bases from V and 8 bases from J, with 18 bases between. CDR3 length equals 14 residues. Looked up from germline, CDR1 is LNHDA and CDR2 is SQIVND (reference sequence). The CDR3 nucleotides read TGTGCCAGTAGTCCGCGGGGGCCGCTTTCCGAAGCTTTCTTT. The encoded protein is CASSPRGPLSEAFF.

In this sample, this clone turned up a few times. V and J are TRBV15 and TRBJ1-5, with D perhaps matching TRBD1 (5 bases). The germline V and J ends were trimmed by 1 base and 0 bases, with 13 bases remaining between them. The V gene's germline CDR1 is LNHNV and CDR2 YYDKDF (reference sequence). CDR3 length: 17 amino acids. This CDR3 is CATSRGVGGLSNQPQHF. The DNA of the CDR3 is TGTGCCACCAGCAGAGGGGTCGGGGGTCTTAGCAATCAGCCCCAGCATTTT.

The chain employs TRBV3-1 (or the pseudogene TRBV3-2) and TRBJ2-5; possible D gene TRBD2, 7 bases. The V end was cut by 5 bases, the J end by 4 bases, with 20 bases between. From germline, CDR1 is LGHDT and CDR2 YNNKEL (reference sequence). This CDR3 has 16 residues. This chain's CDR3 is CASSAPGAGVRETQYF. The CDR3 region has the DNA TGTGCCAGCAGCGCCCCGGGGGCGGGAGTCCGAGAGACCCAGTACTTC.

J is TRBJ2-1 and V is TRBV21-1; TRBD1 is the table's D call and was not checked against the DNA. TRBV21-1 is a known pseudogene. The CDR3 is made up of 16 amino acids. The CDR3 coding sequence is TGTGCCAGCGAGCCAAGTACCAGGGCGTTGGGCAATGAGCAGTTCTTC. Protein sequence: CASEPSTRALGNEQFF.

CDR3 DNA sequence: TGCAGCGTGATGACCTGGGGGGGCGGTCGCATCTCTGGAAACACCATATATTTT. This sequence encodes CSVMTWGGGRISGNTIYF. The chain combines TRBV29-1 with TRBJ1-3; weak D call: TRBD1 (6 bases). From germline, CDR1 is SQVTM and CDR2 ANQGSEA. V lost 6 bases, J lost 0 bases, and 24 bases lay in between. CDR3 length: 18 residues.

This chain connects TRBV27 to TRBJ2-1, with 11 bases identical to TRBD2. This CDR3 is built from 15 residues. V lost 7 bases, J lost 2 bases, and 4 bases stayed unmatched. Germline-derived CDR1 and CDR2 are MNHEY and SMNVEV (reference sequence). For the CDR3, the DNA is TGTGCCAGCAAACCGGGACTAGCGGCCTACAATGAGCAGTTCTTC. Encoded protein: CASKPGLAAYNEQFF.

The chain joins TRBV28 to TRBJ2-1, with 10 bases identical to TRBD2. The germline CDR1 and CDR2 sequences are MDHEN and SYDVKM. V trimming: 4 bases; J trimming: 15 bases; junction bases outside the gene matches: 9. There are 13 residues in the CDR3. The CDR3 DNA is TGTGCCAGCAGTTCAGAGACTAGCGGGCGTGCGTTCTTC. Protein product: CASSSETSGRAFF.

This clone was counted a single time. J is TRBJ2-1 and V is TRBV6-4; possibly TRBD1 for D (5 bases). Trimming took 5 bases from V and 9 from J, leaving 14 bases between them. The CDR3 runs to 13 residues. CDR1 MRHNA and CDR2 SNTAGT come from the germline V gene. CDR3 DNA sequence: TGTGCCAGCAGTCGTGAGCCCCAGGGTGAGCAGTTCTTC. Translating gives CASSREPQGEQFF.

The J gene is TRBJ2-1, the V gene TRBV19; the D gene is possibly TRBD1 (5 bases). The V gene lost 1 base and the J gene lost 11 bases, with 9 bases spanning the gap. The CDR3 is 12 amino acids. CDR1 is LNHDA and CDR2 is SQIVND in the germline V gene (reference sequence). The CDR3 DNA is TGTGCCAGTAGTATAGTCTCAGGGCAGCAGTTCTTC. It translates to CASSIVSGQQFF.

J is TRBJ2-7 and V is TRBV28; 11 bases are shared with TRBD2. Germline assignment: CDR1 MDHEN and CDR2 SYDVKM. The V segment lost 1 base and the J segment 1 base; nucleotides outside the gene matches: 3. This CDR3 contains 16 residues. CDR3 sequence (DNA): TGTGCCAGCAGTTTATTTGGGACTAGCGGTTCCTACGAGCAGTACTTC. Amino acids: CASSLFGTSGSYEQYF.

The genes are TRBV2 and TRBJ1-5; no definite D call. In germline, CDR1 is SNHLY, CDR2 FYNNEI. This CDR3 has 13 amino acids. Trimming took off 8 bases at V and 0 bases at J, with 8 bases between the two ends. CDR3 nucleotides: TGTGCCAGCCGGAGGGATAGCAATCAGCCCCAGCATTTT. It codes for CASRRDSNQPQHF.

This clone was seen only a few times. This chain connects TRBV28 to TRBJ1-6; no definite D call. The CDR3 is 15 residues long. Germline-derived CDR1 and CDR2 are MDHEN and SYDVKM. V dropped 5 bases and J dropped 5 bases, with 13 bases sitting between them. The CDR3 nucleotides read TGTGCCAGCAGTGACCCCCCGGCGGATAATTCACCCCTCCACTTT. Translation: CASSDPPADNSPLHF.

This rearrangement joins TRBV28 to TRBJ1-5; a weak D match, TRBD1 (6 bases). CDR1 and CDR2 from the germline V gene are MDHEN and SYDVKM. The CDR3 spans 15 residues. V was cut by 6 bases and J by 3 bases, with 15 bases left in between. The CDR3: CASSSTWDNNQPQHF. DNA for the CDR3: TGTGCCAGCAGCTCAACTTGGGACAACAATCAGCCCCAGCATTTT.